These 10 T cell receptor beta chains originate from one sample sequenced in a study of shared clonotypes between healthy human individuals (dated by TCRdb to the early 2020s). For the CD8 naive samples, CD45RO-negative cells were positively selected for CCR7, yielding a CD45RA+CCR7+ population from which TemRA cells were excluded. Preparation of the library involved the immunoSEQ multiplex PCR assay. The table comes from immuneACCESS by way of TCRdb, which keeps in-frame sequences with V and J called. Part of the clones is missing from these tables; in studies checked, under half for an unresolved V gene and the rest for unknown reasons. This sample comprises about 2,200,000 clones, about 92% of them detected only once. The top ten clones comprise roughly 1.7% of the sample. Sequenced: naive CD8+ T cells from PBMCs. This specimen's cell subset or site label, interpreted: CD45RA+CCR7+. The source is a man aged 18-30 years in good health. Some clones in this sample may be carry-over from other donors' samples.

This clone was recorded only once. This chain connects TRBV6-5 to TRBJ2-1, with D possibly being TRBD2 (5 bases). V was pared by 8 bases and J by 14 bases, with 19 bases between. The CDR3 is 12 amino acids. Germline values: CDR1 MNHEY, CDR2 SVGAGI. The CDR3 here is CASSIDRTPKFF. The CDR3 DNA reads as TGTGCCAGCTCAATAGACCGGACTCCCAAGTTCTTC.

Only a few counts were recorded for this clone. The CDR3 DNA reads as TGTGCCAGCAGCAGGGGAGCGGCCGGGGAGCTGTTTTTT. Its translation: CASSRGAAGELFF. The chain has TRBV2 and TRBJ2-2; D possibly corresponds to TRBD1 (6 bases). Germline V gene lookup returns CDR1 SNHLY and CDR2 FYNNEI. There are 13 residues in the CDR3. With 6 bases removed from V and 6 bases from J, the gap between germline ends came to 11 bases.

The chain has TRBV7-9 and TRBJ2-7, with D perhaps assigned TRBD1 or TRBD2 (6 bases each). Deletions cut 8 bases from V and 3 bases from J, with 17 bases between. The CDR3 contains 14 residues. Germline values: CDR1 SEHNR, CDR2 FQNEAQ (reference sequence). The CDR3 region is CASCEGGPFYEQYF. The CDR3 region has the DNA TGTGCCAGCTGTGAGGGGGGACCCTTCTACGAGCAGTACTTC. Full variable domain (remainder filled in from reference TRBV7-9 and TRBJ2-7): DTGVSQNPRHKITKRGQNVTFRCDPISEHNRLYWYRQTLGQGPEFLTYFQNEAQLEKSRLLSDRFSAERPKGSFSTLEIQRTEQGDSAMYLCASCEGGPFYEQYFGPGTRLTVT.

Details on this clone: The sample has other DNA sequences that encode this CDR3 too. The gene calls are TRBV10-3 and TRBJ2-1; D unclear. The CDR3 loop spans 12 amino acids. V lost 2 bases, J lost 5 bases, and 4 bases lay in between. Germline V gene sequence: CDR1 ENHRY, CDR2 SYGVKD. CDR3 nucleotide sequence: TGTGCCATCAGTGAGGGTAACAATGAGCAGTTCTTC. It yields the protein CAISEGNNEQFF.

This sequence joins TRBV29-1 and TRBJ1-2; 7 nucleotides align to TRBD1. V dropped 5 bases and J dropped 2; count of bases not matched to a gene: 17. Germline CDR1 SQVTM, CDR2 ANQGSEA. The CDR3 extends over 17 amino acids. The DNA of the CDR3 is TGCAGCGTTATCCAGGGGGGAATACAGCCAAAAAACTATGGCTACACCTTC. Its translation is CSVIQGGIQPKNYGYTF.

The chain links TRBV6-4 to TRBJ2-1, with D possibly matching TRBD2 (5 bases). This CDR3 has 15 residues. Trimming shortened V by 4 bases and J by 3 bases, and 13 bases separated the two germline ends. Germline lookup yields CDR1 MRHNA and CDR2 SNTAGT. The CDR3 reads CASSAGIFNYNEQFF. The CDR3 nucleotides are TGTGCCAGCAGTGCCGGGATCTTTAACTACAATGAGCAGTTCTTC.

V gene TRBV15 combines with J gene TRBJ1-4; 10 bases align to TRBD1. The trim removed 4 bases at V and 7 bases at J, leaving 12 bases unmatched. This CDR3 comprises 17 residues. Germline CDR1 and CDR2: LNHNV and YYDKDF (reference sequence). As DNA, the CDR3 is TGTGCCACCAGCAATAGGATCACCGGGACAGGGGTTGAAAAACTGTTTTTT. Translating gives CATSNRITGTGVEKLFF.

The CDR3 reads CASSLRTGKLFF. The DNA for the CDR3 is TGCGCCAGCAGCCTCCGAACGGGTAAACTGTTTTTT. The chain carries TRBV4-1 and TRBJ1-4; no definite D call. The CDR3 contains 12 residues. CDR1 MGHRA and CDR2 YSYEKL come from the germline V gene. Trimming took 4 bases from V and 11 from J, leaving 11 bases between them.

A note on this clone: The sample holds other DNA sequences that translate to the same CDR3. The chain employs TRBV9 and TRBJ1-1; D is ambiguous. The CDR3 loop spans 12 amino acids. The germline V and J ends were trimmed by 2 bases and 5 bases, with 7 bases remaining between them. Germline CDR1 and CDR2: SGDLS and YYNGEE. The CDR3 sequence is CASSVPRTEAFF. CDR3 DNA: TGTGCCAGCAGCGTTCCTCGGACTGAAGCTTTCTTT.

The rearrangement joins TRBV15 to TRBJ2-7; 8 positions match TRBD2. The CDR3 has 13 amino acids. J lost 5 bases, V lost 6 bases, and 6 bases had no gene match. The germline V gene encodes CDR1 LNHNV and CDR2 YYDKDF (reference sequence). In DNA form, the CDR3 reads TGTGCCACCAGGGTAGCGGGAAGCCACGAGCAGTACTTC. Protein: CATRVAGSHEQYF.